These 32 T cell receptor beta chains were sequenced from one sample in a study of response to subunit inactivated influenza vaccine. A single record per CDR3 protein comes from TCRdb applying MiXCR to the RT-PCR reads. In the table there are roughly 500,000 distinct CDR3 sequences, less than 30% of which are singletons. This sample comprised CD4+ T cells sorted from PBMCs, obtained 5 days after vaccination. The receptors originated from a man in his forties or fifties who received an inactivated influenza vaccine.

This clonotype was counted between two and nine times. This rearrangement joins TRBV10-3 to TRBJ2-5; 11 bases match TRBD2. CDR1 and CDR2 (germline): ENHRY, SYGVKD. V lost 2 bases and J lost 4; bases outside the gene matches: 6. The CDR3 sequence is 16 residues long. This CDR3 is CAISEKRLAGTETQYF. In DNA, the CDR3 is TGTGCCATCAGTGAGAAGAGACTAGCGGGAACAGAGACCCAGTACTTC.

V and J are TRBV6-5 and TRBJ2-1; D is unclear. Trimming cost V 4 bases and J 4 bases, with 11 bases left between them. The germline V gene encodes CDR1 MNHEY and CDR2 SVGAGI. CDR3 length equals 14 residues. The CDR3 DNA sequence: TGTGCCAGCAGTTCTCGGACCACATACAATGAGCAGTTCTTC. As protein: CASSSRTTYNEQFF.

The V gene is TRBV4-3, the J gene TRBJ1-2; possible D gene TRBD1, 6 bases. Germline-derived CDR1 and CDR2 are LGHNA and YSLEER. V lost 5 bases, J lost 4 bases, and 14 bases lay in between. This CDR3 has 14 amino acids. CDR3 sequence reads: CASSYYLGGYGYTF. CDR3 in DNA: TGCGCCAGCAGCTACTACTTAGGGGGCTATGGCTACACCTTC.

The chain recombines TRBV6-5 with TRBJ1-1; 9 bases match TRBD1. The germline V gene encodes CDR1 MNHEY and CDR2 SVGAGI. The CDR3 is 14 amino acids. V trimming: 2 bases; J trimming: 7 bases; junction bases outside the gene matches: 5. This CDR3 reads CASSYNRGLGEAFF. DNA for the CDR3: TGTGCCAGCAGTTACAACAGGGGGCTGGGTGAAGCTTTCTTT.

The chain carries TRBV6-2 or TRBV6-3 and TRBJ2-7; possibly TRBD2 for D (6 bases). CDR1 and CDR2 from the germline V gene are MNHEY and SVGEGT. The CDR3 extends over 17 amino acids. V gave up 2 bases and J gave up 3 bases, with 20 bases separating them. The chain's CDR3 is CASSYGSSETFFYEQYF. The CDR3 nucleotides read TGTGCCAGCAGTTACGGCTCTAGCGAGACATTTTTCTACGAGCAGTACTTC.

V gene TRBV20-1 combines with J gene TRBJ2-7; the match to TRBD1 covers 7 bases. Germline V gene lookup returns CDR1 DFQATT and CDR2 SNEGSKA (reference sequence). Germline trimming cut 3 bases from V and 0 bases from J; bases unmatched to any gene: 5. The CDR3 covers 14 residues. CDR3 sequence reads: CSASTGTVSYEQYF. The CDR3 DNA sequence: TGCAGTGCTAGCACCGGGACAGTCTCCTACGAGCAGTACTTC.

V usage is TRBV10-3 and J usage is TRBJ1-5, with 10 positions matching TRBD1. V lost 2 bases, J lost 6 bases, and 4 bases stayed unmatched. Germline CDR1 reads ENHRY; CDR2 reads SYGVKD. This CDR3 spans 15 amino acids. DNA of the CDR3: TGTGCCATCAGTGAGGGGGGGACAGGGGTTCAGCCCCAGCATTTT. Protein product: CAISEGGTGVQPQHF.

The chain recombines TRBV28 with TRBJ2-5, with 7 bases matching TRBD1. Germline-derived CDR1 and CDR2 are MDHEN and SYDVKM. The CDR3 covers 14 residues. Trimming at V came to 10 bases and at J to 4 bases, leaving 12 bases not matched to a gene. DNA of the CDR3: TGTGCCACCGTCTCAGTGAGGGGGCGAGAGACCCAGTACTTC. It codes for CATVSVRGRETQYF.

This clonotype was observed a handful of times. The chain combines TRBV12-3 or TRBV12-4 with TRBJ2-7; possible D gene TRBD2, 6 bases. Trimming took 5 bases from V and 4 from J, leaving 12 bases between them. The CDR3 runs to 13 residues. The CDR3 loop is CASSRGSVYEQYF. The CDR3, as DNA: TGTGCCAGCAGTCGGGGGTCTGTATACGAGCAGTACTTC.

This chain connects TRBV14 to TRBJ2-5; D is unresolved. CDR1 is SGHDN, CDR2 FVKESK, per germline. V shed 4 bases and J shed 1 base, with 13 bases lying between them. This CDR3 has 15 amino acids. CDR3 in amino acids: CASSLKDRIQETQYF. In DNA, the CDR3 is TGTGCCAGCAGCCTAAAAGACCGTATCCAAGAGACCCAGTACTTC.

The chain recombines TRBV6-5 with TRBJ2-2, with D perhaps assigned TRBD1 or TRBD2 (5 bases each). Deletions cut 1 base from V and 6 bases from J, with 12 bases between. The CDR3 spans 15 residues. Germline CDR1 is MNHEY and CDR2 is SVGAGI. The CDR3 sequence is CASSYLGVGAGELFF. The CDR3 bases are TGTGCCAGCAGTTACTTGGGGGTTGGCGCCGGGGAGCTGTTTTTT.

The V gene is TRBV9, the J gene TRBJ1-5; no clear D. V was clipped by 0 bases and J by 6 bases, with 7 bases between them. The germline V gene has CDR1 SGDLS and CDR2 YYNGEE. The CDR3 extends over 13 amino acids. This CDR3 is CASSVEGAQPQHF. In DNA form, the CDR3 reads TGTGCCAGCAGCGTAGAGGGAGCTCAGCCCCAGCATTTT.

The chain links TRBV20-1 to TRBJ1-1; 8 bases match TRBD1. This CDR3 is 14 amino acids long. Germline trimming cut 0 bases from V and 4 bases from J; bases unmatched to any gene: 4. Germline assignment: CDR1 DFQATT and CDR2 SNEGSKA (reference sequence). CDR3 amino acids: CSARDMTGATEAFF. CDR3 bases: TGCAGTGCTAGAGACATGACAGGGGCCACTGAAGCTTTCTTT.

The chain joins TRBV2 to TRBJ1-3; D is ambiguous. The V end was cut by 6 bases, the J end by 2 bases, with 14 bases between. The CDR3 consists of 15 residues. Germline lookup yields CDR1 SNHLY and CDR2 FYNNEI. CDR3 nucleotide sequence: TGTGCCAGCAGAGACCGGACCGGGACTGGAAACACCATATATTTT. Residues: CASRDRTGTGNTIYF.

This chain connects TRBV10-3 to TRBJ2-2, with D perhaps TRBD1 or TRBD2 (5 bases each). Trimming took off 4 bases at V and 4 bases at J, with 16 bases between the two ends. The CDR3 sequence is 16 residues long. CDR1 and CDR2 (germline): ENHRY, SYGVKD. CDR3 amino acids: CAISGQLGEITGELFF. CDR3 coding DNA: TGTGCCATCAGTGGTCAGTTAGGGGAGATCACCGGGGAGCTGTTTTTT.

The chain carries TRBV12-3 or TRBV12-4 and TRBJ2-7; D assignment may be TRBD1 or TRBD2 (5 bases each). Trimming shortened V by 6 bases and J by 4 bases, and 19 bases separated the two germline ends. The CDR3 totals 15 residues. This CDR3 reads CASSHGDLGRYEQYF. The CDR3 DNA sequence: TGTGCCAGCAGCCACGGGGACCTCGGTCGGTACGAGCAGTACTTC.

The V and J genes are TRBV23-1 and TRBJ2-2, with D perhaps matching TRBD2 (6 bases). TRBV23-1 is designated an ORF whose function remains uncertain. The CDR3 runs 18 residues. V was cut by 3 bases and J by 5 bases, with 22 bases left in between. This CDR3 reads CASSHSRFGRGRTGELFF. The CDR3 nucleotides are TGCGCCAGCAGTCACTCCCGGTTCGGGCGGGGTCGGACCGGGGAGCTGTTTTTT.

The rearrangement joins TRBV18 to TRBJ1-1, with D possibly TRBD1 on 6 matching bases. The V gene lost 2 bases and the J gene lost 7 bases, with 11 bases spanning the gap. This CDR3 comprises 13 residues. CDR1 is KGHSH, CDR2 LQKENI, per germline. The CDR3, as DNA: TGTGCCAGCTCACCAGGGGGCGAATTTGAAGCTTTCTTT. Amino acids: CASSPGGEFEAFF.

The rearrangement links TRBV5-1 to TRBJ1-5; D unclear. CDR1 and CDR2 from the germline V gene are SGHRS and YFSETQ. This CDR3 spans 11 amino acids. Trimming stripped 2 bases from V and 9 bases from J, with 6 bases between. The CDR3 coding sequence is TGCGCCAGCAGCTTACCCCGGCCCCAGCATTTT. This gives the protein CASSLPRPQHF.

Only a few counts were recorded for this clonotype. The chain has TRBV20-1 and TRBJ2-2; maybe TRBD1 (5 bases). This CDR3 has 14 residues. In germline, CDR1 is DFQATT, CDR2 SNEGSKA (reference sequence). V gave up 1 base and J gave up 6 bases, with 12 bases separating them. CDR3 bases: TGCAGTGCTAGAGTCCCTCAGGGATCCGGGGAGCTGTTTTTT. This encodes CSARVPQGSGELFF.

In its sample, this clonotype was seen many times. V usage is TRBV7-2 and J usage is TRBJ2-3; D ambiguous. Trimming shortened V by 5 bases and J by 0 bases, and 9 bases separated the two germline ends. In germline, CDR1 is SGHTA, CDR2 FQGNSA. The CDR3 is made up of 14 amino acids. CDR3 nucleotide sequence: TGTGCCAGCAGCCGGACGTCTAGCACAGATACGCAGTATTTT. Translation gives CASSRTSSTDTQYF.

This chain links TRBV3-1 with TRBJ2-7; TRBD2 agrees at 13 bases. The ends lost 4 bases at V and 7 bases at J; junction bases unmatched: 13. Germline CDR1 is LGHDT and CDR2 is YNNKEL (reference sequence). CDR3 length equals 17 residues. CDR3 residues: CASSRSAGTSGTEEQYF. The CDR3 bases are TGTGCCAGCAGCCGGAGCGCCGGGACTAGCGGGACGGAGGAGCAGTACTTC.

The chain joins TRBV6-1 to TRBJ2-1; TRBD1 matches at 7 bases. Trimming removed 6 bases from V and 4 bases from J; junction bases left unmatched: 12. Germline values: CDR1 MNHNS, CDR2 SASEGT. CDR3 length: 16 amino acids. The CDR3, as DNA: TGTGCCAGCAGCTCTATCCGGGACAGCGCGTACAATGAGCAGTTCTTC. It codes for CASSSIRDSAYNEQFF.

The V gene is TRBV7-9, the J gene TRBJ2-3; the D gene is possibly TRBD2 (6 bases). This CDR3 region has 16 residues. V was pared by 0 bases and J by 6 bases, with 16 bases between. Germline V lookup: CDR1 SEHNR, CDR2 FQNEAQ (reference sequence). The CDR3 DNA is TGTGCCAGCAGCTTAGCGTGGGACTCCCGAAGTGATACGCAGTATTTT. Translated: CASSLAWDSRSDTQYF.

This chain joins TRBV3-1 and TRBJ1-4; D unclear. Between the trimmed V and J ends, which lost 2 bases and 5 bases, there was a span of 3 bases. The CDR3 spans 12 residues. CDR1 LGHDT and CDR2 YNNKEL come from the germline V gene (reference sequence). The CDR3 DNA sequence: TGTGCCAGCAGCCAACTGAATGAAAAACTGTTTTTT. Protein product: CASSQLNEKLFF.

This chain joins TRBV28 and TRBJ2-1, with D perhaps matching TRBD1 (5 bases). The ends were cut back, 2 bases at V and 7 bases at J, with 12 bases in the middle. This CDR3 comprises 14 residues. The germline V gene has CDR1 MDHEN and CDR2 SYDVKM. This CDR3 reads CASSLMGQGNEQFF. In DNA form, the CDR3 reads TGTGCCAGCAGTTTAATGGGGCAGGGAAATGAGCAGTTCTTC.

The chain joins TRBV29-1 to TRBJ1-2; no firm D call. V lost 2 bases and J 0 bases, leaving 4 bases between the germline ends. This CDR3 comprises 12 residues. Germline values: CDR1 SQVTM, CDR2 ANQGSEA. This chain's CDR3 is CSVETANYGYTF. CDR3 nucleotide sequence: TGCAGCGTTGAAACAGCTAACTATGGCTACACCTTC.

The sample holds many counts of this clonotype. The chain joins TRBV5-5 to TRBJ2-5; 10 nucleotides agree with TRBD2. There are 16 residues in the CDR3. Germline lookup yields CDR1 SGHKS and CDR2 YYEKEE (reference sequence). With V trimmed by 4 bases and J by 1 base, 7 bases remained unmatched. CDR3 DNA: TGTGCCAGCAGCGGGTTCCTAGCGGGAGTCCAAGAGACCCAGTACTTC. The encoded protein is CASSGFLAGVQETQYF.

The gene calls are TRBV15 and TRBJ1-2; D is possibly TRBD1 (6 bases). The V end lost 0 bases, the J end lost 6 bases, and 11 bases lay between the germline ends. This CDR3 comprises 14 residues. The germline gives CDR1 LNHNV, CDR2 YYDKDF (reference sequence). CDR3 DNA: TGTGCCACCAGCAGAGACAGGGGAATCGATGGCTACACCTTC. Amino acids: CATSRDRGIDGYTF. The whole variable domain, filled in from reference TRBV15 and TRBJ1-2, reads DAMVIQNPRYQVTQFGKPVTLSCSQTLNHNVMYWYQQKSSQAPKLLFHYYDKDFNNEADTPDNFQSRRPNTSFCFLDIRSPGLGDTAMYLCATSRDRGIDGYTFGSGTRLTVV.

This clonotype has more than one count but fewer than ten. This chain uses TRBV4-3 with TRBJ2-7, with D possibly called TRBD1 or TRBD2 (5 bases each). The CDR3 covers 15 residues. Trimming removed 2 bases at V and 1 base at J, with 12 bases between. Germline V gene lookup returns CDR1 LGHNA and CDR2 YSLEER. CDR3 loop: CASSQIRDRSYEQYF. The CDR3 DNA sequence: TGCGCCAGCAGCCAAATCCGGGACCGATCCTACGAGCAGTACTTC.

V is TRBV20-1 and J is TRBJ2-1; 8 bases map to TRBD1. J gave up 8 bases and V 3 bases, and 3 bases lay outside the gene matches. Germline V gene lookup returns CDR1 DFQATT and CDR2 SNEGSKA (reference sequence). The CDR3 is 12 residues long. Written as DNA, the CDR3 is TGCAGTGCTAGTGGACAGGGCGATGAGCAGTTCTTC. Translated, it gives CSASGQGDEQFF.

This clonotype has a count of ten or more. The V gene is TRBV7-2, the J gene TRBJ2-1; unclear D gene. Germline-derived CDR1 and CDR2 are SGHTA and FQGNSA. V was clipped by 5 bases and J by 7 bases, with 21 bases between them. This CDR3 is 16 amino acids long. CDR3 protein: CASSPHGGLLRNEQFF. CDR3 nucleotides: TGTGCCAGCAGCCCCCATGGCGGCCTACTGAGGAATGAGCAGTTCTTC.